This TCR beta chain was retrieved from a study of blood T cell repertoires in COVID-19. The overall study: PBMCs, B-cell-depleted T cells, or T cells provided the cDNA or gDNA that made up the material.

From germline, CDR1 is SGHNT and CDR2 YENEEA. V shed 5 bases, J shed 5 bases, and the junction held 4 bases outside the gene matches. CDR3 length: 15 amino acids. Repertoires were generated with immunoSEQ multiplex PCR, while TCRdb's copy carries only in-frame clones and drops some. The data show about 140,000 clones, around 80% seen once. The chain links TRBV11-3 to TRBJ1-6; 9 nucleotides line up with TRBD1. The sequenced material came from peripheral blood. This sequence was found in a man aged 55 to 70 with active or convalescent COVID-19. In DNA, the CDR3 is TGTGCCAGCAGCCTCGGACAGGGGAATAATTCACCCCTCCACTTT. This sequence encodes CASSLGQGNNSPLHF.